Measured by frequency, the clone carrying this TCR beta chain is medium-sized. What it binds is unknown. These iaTreg cells were HLA-DR+ Tregs. These data come from a study of synovial regulatory T cells in juvenile arthritis. Overall study results and limits: Blood Treg cells that were inflammation-associated showed lower TCR diversity than other blood Treg cells. Synovial Teff and blood CPL repertoires partially overlapped with iaTreg TCR repertoires, which were largely patient-private.

Germline CDR1 reads MGHRA; CDR2 reads YSYEKL. The CDR3 is 15 amino acids. No DNA is recorded. The assay was immunoSEQ multiplex PCR, and TCRdb's table has in-frame clones only and misses some. Its table records 800 to 850 clones. Specimen: Treg cells from blood. Subset denoted: HLA-DR+ inflammation-associated blood Treg cells. This clonotype was obtained from a donor aged 2-30 years with juvenile idiopathic arthritis. The V gene is TRBV4-1, the J gene TRBJ1-6. The CDR3 sequence is CASSQYGPLGVPLHF.